A single TCR beta chain is shown here with its context. Antigen: not known. TCRdb used MiXCR to reprocess the reads, holding one entry per CDR3 protein. The sample contains around 85,000 distinct CDR3 sequences, around 49% of which appear only once. This CDR3 is 13 amino acids long. V was clipped by 3 bases and J by 11 bases; unmatched bases: 7. Germline V gene lookup returns CDR1 SGHRS and CDR2 YFSETQ. The sample originates from a study of T cell repertoires in cytomegalovirus infection. The receptor comes from a human donor in good health (CMV status not recorded). Some clones in this sample may be carry-over from other donors' samples. The V and J genes are TRBV5-1 and TRBJ1-1; TRBD1 matches at 10 bases. This sample comprised CD8+ T cells from cultured PBMCs, obtained from culture after CMV antigen stimulation. The CDR3 protein is CASSWDRGLLAFF. The CDR3 nucleotides read TGCGCCAGCAGCTGGGACAGGGGTCTGCTCGCTTTCTTT.